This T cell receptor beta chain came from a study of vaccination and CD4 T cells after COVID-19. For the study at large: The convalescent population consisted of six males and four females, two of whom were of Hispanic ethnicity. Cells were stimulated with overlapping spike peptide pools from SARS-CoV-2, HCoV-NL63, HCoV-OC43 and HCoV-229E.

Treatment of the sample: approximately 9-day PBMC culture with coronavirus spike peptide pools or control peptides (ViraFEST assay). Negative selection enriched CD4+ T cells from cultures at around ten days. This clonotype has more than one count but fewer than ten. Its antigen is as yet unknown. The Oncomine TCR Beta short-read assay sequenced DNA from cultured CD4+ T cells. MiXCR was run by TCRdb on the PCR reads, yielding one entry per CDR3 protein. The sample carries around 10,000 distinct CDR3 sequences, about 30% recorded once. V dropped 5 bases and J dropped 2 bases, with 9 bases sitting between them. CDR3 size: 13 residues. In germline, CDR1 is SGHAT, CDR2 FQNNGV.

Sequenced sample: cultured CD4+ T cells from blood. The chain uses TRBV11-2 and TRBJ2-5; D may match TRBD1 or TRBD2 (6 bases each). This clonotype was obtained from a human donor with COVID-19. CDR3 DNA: TGTGCCAGCAGCCGGGGGACACAAGAGACCCAGTACTTC. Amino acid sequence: CASSRGTQETQYF.